Shown below are 20 T cell receptor beta chains from a single sample sequenced in a study of blood T cell repertoires in COVID-19. Sequencing used immunoSEQ multiplex PCR; TCRdb keeps in-frame clones, though not all of them. The data show under 200,000 clones, 87% seen once. Sequenced input: peripheral blood. These receptors came from a woman in her 70s with COVID-19, enrolled during active disease.

This clone has a single count. V gene TRBV10-3 combines with J gene TRBJ1-5; unclear D gene. This CDR3 is 13 amino acids long. Germline-derived CDR1 and CDR2 are ENHRY and SYGVKD. V lost 4 bases and J 1 base, leaving 5 bases between the germline ends. CDR3 in DNA: TGTGCCATCAGTGGTGTAAGCAATCAGCCCCAGCATTTT. It is translated as CAISGVSNQPQHF.

The chain couples TRBV10-3 to TRBJ1-5; no definite D call. Germline-derived CDR1 and CDR2 are ENHRY and SYGVKD. This CDR3 spans 12 amino acids. Trimming stripped 4 bases from V and 3 bases from J, with 4 bases between. The CDR3 coding sequence is TGTGCCATCAGTGTAGACAATCAGCCCCAGCATTTT. Encoded protein: CAISVDNQPQHF.

This clone is a singleton in its sample. DNA for the CDR3: TGTGCCAGCACCCCCCCCGGACTAGCCAAAAACATTCAGTACTTC. Protein: CASTPPGLAKNIQYF. The chain joins TRBV28 to TRBJ2-4; TRBD2 is a possible D gene (5 bases). Germline V CDR1 and CDR2: MDHEN, SYDVKM. Deletions cut 7 bases from V and 0 bases from J, with 13 bases between. The CDR3 covers 15 residues.

The chain joins TRBV10-3 to TRBJ2-5; TRBD1 matches 7 bases. V was pared by 8 bases and J by 7 bases, with 13 bases of the junction left unmatched. The CDR3 sequence is 14 residues long. Germline V lookup: CDR1 ENHRY, CDR2 SYGVKD. The CDR3 sequence: CAISKGAEYGTQYF. DNA of the CDR3: TGTGCCATCTCCAAGGGGGCAGAGTACGGGACCCAGTACTTC.

The CDR3 bases are TGTGCCAGCAGCCTCGGGACTAGCGGGAGATACGAGCAGTACTTC. Its protein product is CASSLGTSGRYEQYF. The chain carries TRBV5-4 and TRBJ2-7; TRBD2 agrees at 14 bases. CDR1 is SGHNT, CDR2 YYREEE, per germline (reference sequence). Trimming cost V 4 bases and J 4 bases; bases outside gene matches: 4. CDR3 size: 15 residues.

The chain recombines TRBV5-1 with TRBJ1-4, with D possibly TRBD1 on 6 matching bases. Trimming pared 1 base from V and 8 bases from J, leaving 12 bases between. The CDR3 is 14 amino acids. Germline V gives CDR1 SGHRS, CDR2 YFSETQ. CDR3 nucleotide sequence: TGCGCCAGCAGCTTGTCAGGGGTTGGGGAAAAACTGTTTTTT. Its translation is CASSLSGVGEKLFF.

J is TRBJ1-2 and V is TRBV3-1 (or the pseudogene TRBV3-2), with D possibly being TRBD1 (5 bases). The CDR3 sequence is 14 residues long. Trimming stripped 1 base from V and 6 bases from J, with 12 bases between. Germline V gene lookup returns CDR1 LGHDT and CDR2 YNNKEL (reference sequence). CDR3 coding DNA: TGTGCCAGCAGCCAAGCTGGGGCAGCTGATGGCTACACCTTC. Protein sequence: CASSQAGAADGYTF.

V usage is TRBV3-1 (or the pseudogene TRBV3-2) and J usage is TRBJ1-5; D is possibly TRBD1 (5 bases). Trimming shortened V by 4 bases and J by 2 bases, and 15 bases separated the two germline ends. Per germline, CDR1 LGHDT and CDR2 YNNKEL (reference sequence). The length of the CDR3 is 16 residues. The CDR3 protein is CASSPQGFHGNQPQHF. CDR3 in DNA: TGTGCCAGCAGCCCGCAGGGTTTTCACGGCAATCAGCCCCAGCATTTT.

This chain joins TRBV5-1 and TRBJ1-1, with D possibly matching TRBD1 (5 bases). V lost 0 bases and J 1 base, leaving 10 bases between the germline ends. From germline, CDR1 is SGHRS and CDR2 YFSETQ. The CDR3 has 15 amino acids. CDR3 nucleotides: TGCGCCAGCAGCTTGGCAGGGTTCAGGAACACTGAAGCTTTCTTT. It yields the protein CASSLAGFRNTEAFF.

The rearrangement joins TRBV15 to TRBJ1-1, with TRBD1 identical over 10 bases. V was clipped by 6 bases and J by 6 bases; unmatched bases: 4. Germline V CDR1 and CDR2: LNHNV, YYDKDF (reference sequence). The length of the CDR3 is 13 residues. The CDR3 region is CATSDDRGPEAFF. The CDR3 DNA follows: TGTGCCACCAGTGACGACAGGGGGCCTGAAGCTTTCTTT.

The chain has TRBV28 and TRBJ1-6; possibly TRBD1 for D (6 bases). The CDR3 covers 14 residues. Germline V CDR1 and CDR2: MDHEN, SYDVKM. V lost 6 bases, J lost 10 bases, and 16 bases lay in between. In nucleotides, the CDR3 is TGTGCCAGCAGGCCCGGGGGGGCTTGGTCACCCCTCCACTTT. As protein: CASRPGGAWSPLHF.

The V gene is TRBV7-9, the J gene TRBJ2-3; D uncertain. Trimming cost V 5 bases and J 6 bases, with 15 bases left between them. The CDR3 contains 14 residues. Germline V lookup: CDR1 SEHNR, CDR2 FQNEAQ (reference sequence). The chain's CDR3 is CASSPTTALDTQYF. CDR3 in DNA: TGTGCCAGCAGCCCTACGACTGCCCTGGATACGCAGTATTTT.

The rearrangement links TRBV12-3 or TRBV12-4 to TRBJ1-1, with unresolved D. There are 12 residues in the CDR3. Trimming removed 6 bases from V and 3 bases from J, with 8 bases in between. The CDR3, as DNA: TGTGCCAGCAGCGCCAGGTACACTGAAGCTTTCTTT. This gives the protein CASSARYTEAFF.

The chain is built from TRBV5-8 and TRBJ1-3; maybe TRBD1 (5 bases). The CDR3 length is 16 residues. CDR1 is SGHTS and CDR2 is YDEGEE in the germline V gene. The V gene lost 4 bases and the J gene lost 4 bases, with 18 bases spanning the gap. The CDR3 nucleotides are TGTGCCAGCAGCACAGGCACAGGACGCTACGGAAACACCATATATTTT. This codes for CASSTGTGRYGNTIYF. Full variable domain (remainder filled in from reference TRBV5-8 and TRBJ1-3): EAGVTQSPTHLIKTRGQQATLRCSPISGHTSVYWYQQALGLGLQFLLWYDEGEERNRGNFPPRFSGRQFPNYSSELNVNALELEDSALYLCASSTGTGRYGNTIYFGEGSWLTVV.

This clone came up a few times. This chain links TRBV28 with TRBJ1-1; 9 positions agree with TRBD1. This CDR3 contains 16 residues. Germline CDR1 is MDHEN and CDR2 is SYDVKM. The V gene end was trimmed by 7 bases and the J gene end by 6 bases; junction bases not matched to a gene: 15. CDR3 loop: CASTDRDRDRGAEAFF. CDR3 sequence (DNA): TGTGCCAGCACGGACCGGGACAGGGATCGGGGGGCTGAAGCTTTCTTT.

The chain links TRBV30 to TRBJ2-1; TRBD2 is a possible D gene (6 bases). Germline-derived CDR1 and CDR2 are GTSNPN and SVGIG (reference sequence). This CDR3 contains 14 residues. V lost 7 bases and J lost 0, with 13 bases in between. The CDR3 nucleotides read TGTGCCTCGCGGGGCATTTTCTCCTACAATGAGCAGTTCTTC. It specifies CASRGIFSYNEQFF.

The chain couples TRBV3-1 (or the pseudogene TRBV3-2) to TRBJ2-1, with TRBD2 matching 8 bases. Trimming cost V 1 base and J 13 bases; bases outside gene matches: 18. From germline, CDR1 is LGHDT and CDR2 YNNKEL (reference sequence). The CDR3 covers 17 residues. The CDR3 DNA sequence: TGTGCCAGCAGCCAAGTGGCGGGGCGGGGGGACCTTTACATACAGTTCTTC. This translates into CASSQVAGRGDLYIQFF.

V is TRBV10-1 and J is TRBJ2-7, with D possibly TRBD2 on 6 matching bases. The germline CDR1 and CDR2 sequences are WNHNN and SYGVQD (reference sequence). The V gene lost 5 bases and the J gene lost 1 base, with 12 bases spanning the gap. The CDR3 is 14 amino acids. CDR3 in DNA: TGCGCCAGCAGTCGGTCGGGGACTTCCTACGAGCAGTACTTC. This codes for CASSRSGTSYEQYF.

This rearrangement joins TRBV5-1 to TRBJ2-5; 12 nucleotides match TRBD2. The ends lost 3 bases at V and 2 bases at J; junction bases unmatched: 5. The CDR3 has 16 amino acids. Germline-derived CDR1 and CDR2 are SGHRS and YFSETQ. CDR3 residues: CASSSLAGGPQETQYF. DNA of the CDR3: TGCGCCAGCAGCTCCCTAGCGGGGGGGCCTCAAGAGACCCAGTACTTC. The entire variable domain, with the rest obtained from reference TRBV5-1 and TRBJ2-5, is as follows: KAGVTQTPRYLIKTRGQQVTLSCSPISGHRSVSWYQQTPGQGLQFLFEYFSETQRNKGNFPGRFSGRQFSNSRSEMNVSTLELGDSALYLCASSSLAGGPQETQYFGPGTRLLVL.

The chain is built from TRBV7-2 and TRBJ2-7, with 9 nucleotides matching TRBD2. Germline assignment: CDR1 SGHTA and CDR2 FQGNSA. V gave up 0 bases and J gave up 2 bases; unmatched junction bases: 11. This CDR3 has 18 residues. The CDR3 DNA reads as TGTGCCAGCAGCTTAGCGGCTAGCGGGGCGACAGCTACCTACGAGCAGTACTTC. Protein sequence: CASSLAASGATATYEQYF. Variable domain in full (rest from reference TRBV7-2 and TRBJ2-7): GAGVSQSPSNKVTEKGKDVELRCDPISGHTALYWYRQSLGQGLEFLIYFQGNSAPDKSGLPSDRFSAERTGGSVSTLTIQRTQQEDSAVYLCASSLAASGATATYEQYFGPGTRLTVT.